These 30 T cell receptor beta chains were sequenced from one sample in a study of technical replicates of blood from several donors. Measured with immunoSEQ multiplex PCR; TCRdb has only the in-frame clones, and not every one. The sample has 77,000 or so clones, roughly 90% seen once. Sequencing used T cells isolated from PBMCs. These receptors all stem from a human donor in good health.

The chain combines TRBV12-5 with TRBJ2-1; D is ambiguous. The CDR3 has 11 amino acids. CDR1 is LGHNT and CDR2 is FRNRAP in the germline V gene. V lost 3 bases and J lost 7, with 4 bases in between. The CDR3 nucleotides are TGTGCTAGTGGTTTTCGGAATGAGCAGTTCTTC. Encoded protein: CASGFRNEQFF.

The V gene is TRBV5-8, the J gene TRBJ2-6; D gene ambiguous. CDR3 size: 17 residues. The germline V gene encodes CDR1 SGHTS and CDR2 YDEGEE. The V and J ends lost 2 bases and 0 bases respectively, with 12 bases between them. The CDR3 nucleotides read TGTGCCAGCAGCTTTGAGTATTCCTCCTCTGGGGCCAACGTCCTGACTTTC. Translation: CASSFEYSSSGANVLTF.

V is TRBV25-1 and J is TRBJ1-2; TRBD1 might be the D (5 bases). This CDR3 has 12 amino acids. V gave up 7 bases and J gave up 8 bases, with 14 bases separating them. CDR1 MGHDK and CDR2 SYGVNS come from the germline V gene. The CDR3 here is CASKGPGEGYTF. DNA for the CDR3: TGTGCCAGCAAAGGCCCGGGGGAGGGCTACACCTTC.

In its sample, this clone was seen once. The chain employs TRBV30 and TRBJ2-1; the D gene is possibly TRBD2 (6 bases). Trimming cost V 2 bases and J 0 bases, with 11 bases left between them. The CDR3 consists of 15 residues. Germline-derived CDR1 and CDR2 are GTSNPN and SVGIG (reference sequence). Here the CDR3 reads CAWSSGFASYNEQFF. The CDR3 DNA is TGTGCCTGGAGTAGCGGGTTCGCCTCCTACAATGAGCAGTTCTTC.

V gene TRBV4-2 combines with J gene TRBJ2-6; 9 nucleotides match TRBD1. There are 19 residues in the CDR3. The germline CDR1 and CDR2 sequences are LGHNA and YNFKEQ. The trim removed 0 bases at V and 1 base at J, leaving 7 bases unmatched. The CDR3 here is CASSQEAGQGNSGANVLTF. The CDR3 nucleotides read TGTGCCAGCAGCCAAGAAGCGGGACAGGGAAATTCTGGGGCCAACGTCCTGACTTTC.

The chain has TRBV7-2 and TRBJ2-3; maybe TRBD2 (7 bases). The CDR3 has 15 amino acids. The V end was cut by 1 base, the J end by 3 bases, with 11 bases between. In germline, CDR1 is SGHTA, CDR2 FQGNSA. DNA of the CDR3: TGTGCCAGCAGCTTAGTTGCGGGGGCTACAGATACGCAGTATTTT. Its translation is CASSLVAGATDTQYF.

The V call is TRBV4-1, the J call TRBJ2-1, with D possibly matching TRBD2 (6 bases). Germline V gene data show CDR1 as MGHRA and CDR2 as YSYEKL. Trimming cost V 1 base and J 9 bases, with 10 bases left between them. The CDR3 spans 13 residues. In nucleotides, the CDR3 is TGCGCCAGCAGCCAAGGCCGGGAGCTTGAGCAGTTCTTC. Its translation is CASSQGRELEQFF.

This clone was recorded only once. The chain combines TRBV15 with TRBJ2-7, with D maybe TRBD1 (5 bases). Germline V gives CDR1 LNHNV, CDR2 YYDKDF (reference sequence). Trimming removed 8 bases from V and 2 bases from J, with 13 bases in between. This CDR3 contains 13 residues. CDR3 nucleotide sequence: TGTGCCACCCGGTCGCAGGGAACCTACGAGCAGTACTTC. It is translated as CATRSQGTYEQYF.

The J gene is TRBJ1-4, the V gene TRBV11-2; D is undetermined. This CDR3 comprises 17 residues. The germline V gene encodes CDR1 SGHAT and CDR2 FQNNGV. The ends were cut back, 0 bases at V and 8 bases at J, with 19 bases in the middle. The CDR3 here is CASSLDLPGEVGEKLFF. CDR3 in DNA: TGTGCCAGCAGCTTAGATCTCCCCGGGGAAGTGGGAGAAAAACTGTTTTTT.

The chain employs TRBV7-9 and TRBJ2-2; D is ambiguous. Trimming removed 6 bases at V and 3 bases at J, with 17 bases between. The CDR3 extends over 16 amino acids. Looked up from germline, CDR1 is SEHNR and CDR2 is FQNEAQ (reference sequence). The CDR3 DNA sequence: TGTGCCAGCAGTTCGTTTTTAGGAGTTGACACCGGGGAGCTGTTTTTT. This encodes CASSSFLGVDTGELFF.

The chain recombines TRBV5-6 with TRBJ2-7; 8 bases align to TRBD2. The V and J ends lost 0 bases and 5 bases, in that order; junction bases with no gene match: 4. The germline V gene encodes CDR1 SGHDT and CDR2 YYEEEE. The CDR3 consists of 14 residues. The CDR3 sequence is CASSLAGGPDEQYF. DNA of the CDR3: TGTGCCAGCAGCTTGGCGGGAGGGCCCGACGAGCAGTACTTC. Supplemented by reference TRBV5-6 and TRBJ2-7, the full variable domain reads DAGVTQSPTHLIKTRGQQVTLRCSPKSGHDTVSWYQQALGQGPQFIFQYYEEEERQRGNFPDRFSGHQFPNYSSELNVNALLLGDSALYLCASSLAGGPDEQYFGPGTRLTVT.

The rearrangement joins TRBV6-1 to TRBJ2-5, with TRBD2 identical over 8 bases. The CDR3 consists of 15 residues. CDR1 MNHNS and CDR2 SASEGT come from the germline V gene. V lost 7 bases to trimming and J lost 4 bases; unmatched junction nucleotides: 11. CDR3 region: CASNGVAGMRETQYF. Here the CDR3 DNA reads TGTGCCAGCAATGGGGTAGCGGGAATGCGAGAGACCCAGTACTTC.

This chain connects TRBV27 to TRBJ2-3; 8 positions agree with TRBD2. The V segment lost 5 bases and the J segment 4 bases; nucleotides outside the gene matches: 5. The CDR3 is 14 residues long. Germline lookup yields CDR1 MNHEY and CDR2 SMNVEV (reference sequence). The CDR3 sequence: CASSGLAQPDTQYF. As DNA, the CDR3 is TGTGCCAGCAGTGGACTAGCCCAACCAGATACGCAGTATTTT.

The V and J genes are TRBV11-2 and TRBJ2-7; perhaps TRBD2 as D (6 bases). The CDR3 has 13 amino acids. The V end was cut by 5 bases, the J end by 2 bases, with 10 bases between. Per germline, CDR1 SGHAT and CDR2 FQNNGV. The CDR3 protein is CASSGGGAYEQYF. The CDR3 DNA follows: TGTGCCAGCAGCGGCGGCGGGGCCTACGAGCAGTACTTC.

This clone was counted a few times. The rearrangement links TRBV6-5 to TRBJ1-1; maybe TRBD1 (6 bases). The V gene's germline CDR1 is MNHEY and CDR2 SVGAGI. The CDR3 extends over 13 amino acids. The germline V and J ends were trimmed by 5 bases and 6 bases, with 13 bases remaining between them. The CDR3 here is CASSEGRGAEAFF. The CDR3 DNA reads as TGTGCCAGCAGTGAGGGCAGGGGCGCTGAAGCTTTCTTT.

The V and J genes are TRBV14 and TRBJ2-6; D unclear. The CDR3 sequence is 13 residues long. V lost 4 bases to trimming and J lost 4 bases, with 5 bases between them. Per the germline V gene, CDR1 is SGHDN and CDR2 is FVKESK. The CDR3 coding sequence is TGTGCCAGCAGCCCCTCCGGGGCCAACGTCCTGACTTTC. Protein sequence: CASSPSGANVLTF.

The CDR3, as DNA: TGTGCCAGCAGCGTAGGCGCGGCAATTAATGAAAAACTGTTTTTT. Translation: CASSVGAAINEKLFF. V usage is TRBV9 and J usage is TRBJ1-4; D gene unclear. Deletions cut 0 bases from V and 4 bases from J, with 10 bases between. The CDR3 consists of 15 residues. Germline loops: CDR1 SGDLS, CDR2 YYNGEE.

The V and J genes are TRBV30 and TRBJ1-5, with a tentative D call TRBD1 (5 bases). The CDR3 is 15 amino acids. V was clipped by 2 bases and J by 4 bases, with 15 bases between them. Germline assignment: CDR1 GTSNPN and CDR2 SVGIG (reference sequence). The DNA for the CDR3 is TGTGCCTGGAGTTATGAGGGACTCATTAATCAGCCCCAGCATTTT. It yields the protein CAWSYEGLINQPQHF.

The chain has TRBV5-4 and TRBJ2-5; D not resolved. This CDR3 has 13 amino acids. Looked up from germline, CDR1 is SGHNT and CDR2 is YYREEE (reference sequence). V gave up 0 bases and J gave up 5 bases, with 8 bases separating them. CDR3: CASSLVGRETQYF. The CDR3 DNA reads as TGTGCCAGCAGCTTGGTTGGCAGGGAGACCCAGTACTTC.

In DNA form, the CDR3 reads TGTGCCAGCAGCTTCGACATAGTCTCCTACGAGCAGTACTTC. As protein: CASSFDIVSYEQYF. The chain employs TRBV7-9 and TRBJ2-7; D is unclear. Trimming stripped 3 bases from V and 0 bases from J, with 9 bases between. The CDR3 is 14 residues long. In germline, CDR1 is SEHNR, CDR2 FQNEAQ (reference sequence).

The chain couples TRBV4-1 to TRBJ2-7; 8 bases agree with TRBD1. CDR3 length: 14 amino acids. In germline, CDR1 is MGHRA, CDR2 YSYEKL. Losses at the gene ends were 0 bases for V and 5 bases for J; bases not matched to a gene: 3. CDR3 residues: CASSQEQGGNEQYF. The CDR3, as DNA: TGCGCCAGCAGCCAAGAACAGGGGGGTAACGAGCAGTACTTC.

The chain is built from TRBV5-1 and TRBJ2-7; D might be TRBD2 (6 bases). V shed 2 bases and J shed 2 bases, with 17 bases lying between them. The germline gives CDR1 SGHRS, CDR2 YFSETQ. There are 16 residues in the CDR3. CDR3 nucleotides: TGCGCCAGCAGCTTCCCCTGGGGGGAGAGGCCCTACGAGCAGTACTTC. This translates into CASSFPWGERPYEQYF.

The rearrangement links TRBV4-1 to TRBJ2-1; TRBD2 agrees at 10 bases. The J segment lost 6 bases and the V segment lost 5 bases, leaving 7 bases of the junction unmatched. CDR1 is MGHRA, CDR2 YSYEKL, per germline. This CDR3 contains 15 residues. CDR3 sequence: CASSSLAGVSNEQFF. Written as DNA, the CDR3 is TGCGCCAGCAGCTCTCTAGCGGGAGTATCCAATGAGCAGTTCTTC.

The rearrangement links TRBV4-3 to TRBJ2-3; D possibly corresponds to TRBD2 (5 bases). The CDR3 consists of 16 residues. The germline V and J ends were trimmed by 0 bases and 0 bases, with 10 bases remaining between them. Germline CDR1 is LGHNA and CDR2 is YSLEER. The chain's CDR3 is CASSQDPEASTDTQYF. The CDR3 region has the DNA TGCGCCAGCAGCCAAGATCCGGAGGCTAGCACAGATACGCAGTATTTT.

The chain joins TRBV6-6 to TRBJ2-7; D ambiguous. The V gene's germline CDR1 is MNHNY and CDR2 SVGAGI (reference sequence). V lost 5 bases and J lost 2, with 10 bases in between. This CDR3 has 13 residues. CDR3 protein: CASSTRVAYEQYF. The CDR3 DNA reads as TGTGCCAGCAGTACTCGGGTTGCCTACGAGCAGTACTTC.

The CDR3 loop reads CASSTGRAGVDEQYF. The CDR3 DNA follows: TGTGCCAGCAGCACGGGGCGGGCGGGAGTAGACGAGCAGTACTTC. The chain has TRBV4-2 and TRBJ2-7; 7 bases align to TRBD2. Germline CDR1 and CDR2: LGHNA and YNFKEQ. The CDR3 is 15 amino acids. The V gene end was trimmed by 5 bases and the J gene end by 5 bases; junction bases not matched to a gene: 12.

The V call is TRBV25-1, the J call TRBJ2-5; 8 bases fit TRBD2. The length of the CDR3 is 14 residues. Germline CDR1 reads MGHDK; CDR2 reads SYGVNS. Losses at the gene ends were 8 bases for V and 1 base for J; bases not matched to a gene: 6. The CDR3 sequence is CASGGLALQETQYF. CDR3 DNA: TGTGCCAGCGGTGGACTAGCCCTCCAAGAGACCCAGTACTTC. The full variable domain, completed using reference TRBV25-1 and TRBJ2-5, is EADIYQTPRYLVIGTGKKITLECSQTMGHDKMYWYQQDPGMELHLIHYSYGVNSTEKGDLSSESTVSRIRTEHFPLTLESARPSHTSQYLCASGGLALQETQYFGPGTRLLVL.

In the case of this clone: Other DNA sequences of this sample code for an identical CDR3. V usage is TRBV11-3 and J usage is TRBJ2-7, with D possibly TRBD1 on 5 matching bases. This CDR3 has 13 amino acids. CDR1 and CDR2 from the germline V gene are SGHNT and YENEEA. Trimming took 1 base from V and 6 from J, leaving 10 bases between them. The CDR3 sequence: CASSLATGLEQYF. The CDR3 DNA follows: TGTGCCAGCAGCTTAGCAACAGGCCTCGAGCAGTACTTC.

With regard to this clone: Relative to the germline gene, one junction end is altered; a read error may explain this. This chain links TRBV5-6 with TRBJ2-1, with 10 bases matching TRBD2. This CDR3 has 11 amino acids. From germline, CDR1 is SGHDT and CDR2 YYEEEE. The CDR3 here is CASSRGTSDIF. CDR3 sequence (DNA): TGTGCCAGCAGCCGCGGGACTAGCGATATCTTC. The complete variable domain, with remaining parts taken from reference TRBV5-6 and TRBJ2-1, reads DAGVTQSPTHLIKTRGQQVTLRCSPKSGHDTVSWYQQALGQGPQFIFQYYEEEERQRGNFPDRFSGHQFPNYSSELNVNALLLGDSALYLCASSRGTSDIFGPGTRLTVL.

CDR3 loop: CASSQDLAGVNEQFF. Here the CDR3 DNA reads TGTGCCAGCAGCCAAGATCTAGCGGGAGTAAATGAGCAGTTCTTC. This sequence joins TRBV4-2 and TRBJ2-1, with 10 bases that match TRBD2. This CDR3 spans 15 amino acids. Germline V lookup: CDR1 LGHNA, CDR2 YNFKEQ. V shed 0 bases, J shed 7 bases, and the junction held 3 bases outside the gene matches.